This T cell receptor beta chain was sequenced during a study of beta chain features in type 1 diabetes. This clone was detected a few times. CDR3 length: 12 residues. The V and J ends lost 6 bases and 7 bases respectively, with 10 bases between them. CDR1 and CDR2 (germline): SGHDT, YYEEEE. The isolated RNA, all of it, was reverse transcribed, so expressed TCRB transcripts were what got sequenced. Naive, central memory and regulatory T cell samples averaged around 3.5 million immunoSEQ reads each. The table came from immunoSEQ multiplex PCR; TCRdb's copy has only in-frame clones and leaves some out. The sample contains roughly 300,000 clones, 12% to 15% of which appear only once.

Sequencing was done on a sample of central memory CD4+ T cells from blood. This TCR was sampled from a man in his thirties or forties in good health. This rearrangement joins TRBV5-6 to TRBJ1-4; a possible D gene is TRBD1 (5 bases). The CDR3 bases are TGTGCCAGCAACCTGGGGGGTGAAAAACTGTTTTTT. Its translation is CASNLGGEKLFF.